A single sample gave rise to the 17 T cell receptor beta chains below, sequenced in a study of early T cells in non-severe SARS-CoV-2 infection. Via MiXCR, TCRdb re-called the 5' RACE reads, giving one row per CDR3 protein. The sample contains 60,000 or so distinct CDR3 sequences, over 10% of which appear only once. The sample comprised whole blood. All receptors derive from an adult who was a healthcare worker with PCR-confirmed SARS-CoV-2 infection or an uninfected control (not recorded which).

This clonotype showed up many times. This sequence joins TRBV29-1 and TRBJ2-5, with D tentatively TRBD2 (5 bases). V was pared by 4 bases and J by 4 bases, with 16 bases between. This CDR3 is built from 14 residues. The germline V gene encodes CDR1 SQVTM and CDR2 ANQGSEA. DNA for the CDR3: TGCAGCGTTGCGCCCGACTCCGGAGGAGAGACCCAGTACTTC. Translating gives CSVAPDSGGETQYF.

The genes are TRBV7-2 and TRBJ2-5, with TRBD2 identical over 7 bases. This CDR3 has 15 residues. V shed 5 bases, J shed 5 bases, and the junction held 11 bases outside the gene matches. The germline V gene has CDR1 SGHTA and CDR2 FQGNSA. CDR3: CASSSRGGGDETQYF. CDR3 sequence (DNA): TGTGCCAGCAGCAGCCGAGGTGGGGGGGATGAGACCCAGTACTTC.

V is TRBV11-2 and J is TRBJ2-2; D gene ambiguous. This CDR3 is built from 17 residues. CDR1 SGHAT and CDR2 FQNNGV come from the germline V gene. Trimming removed 1 base from V and 0 bases from J, with 12 bases in between. DNA for the CDR3: TGTGCCAGCAGCTTAGTGGTTCCCATCGCGAACACCGGGGAGCTGTTTTTT. Amino acids: CASSLVVPIANTGELFF. Filled out from reference TRBV11-2 and TRBJ2-2, the complete variable domain reads EAGVAQSPRYKIIEKRQSVAFWCNPISGHATLYWYQQILGQGPKLLIQFQNNGVVDDSQLPKDRFSAERLKGVDSTLKIQPAKLEDSAVYLCASSLVVPIANTGELFFGEGSRLTVL.

In its sample, this clonotype was seen a few times. V is TRBV6-2 or TRBV6-3 and J is TRBJ2-3, with TRBD2 matching over 8 bases. Germline trimming cut 6 bases from V and 2 bases from J; bases unmatched to any gene: 7. The CDR3 spans 15 residues. CDR1 is MNHEY, CDR2 SVGEGT, per germline. As DNA, the CDR3 is TGTGCCAGCAGCCAGCGGGAGCGGATCACAGATACGCAGTATTTT. Protein product: CASSQRERITDTQYF.

The table lists this clonotype with many counts. The chain joins TRBV2 to TRBJ2-2, with D hard to call. Germline lookup yields CDR1 SNHLY and CDR2 FYNNEI. V was trimmed by 4 bases and J by 2 bases, leaving 2 bases between them. There are 12 residues in the CDR3. CDR3 nucleotide sequence: TGTGCCAGCAGTGTCAACACCGGGGAGCTGTTTTTT. It translates to CASSVNTGELFF.

This clonotype was found many times. The chain is built from TRBV30 and TRBJ1-1, with 7 bases identical to TRBD1. The germline V gene encodes CDR1 GTSNPN and CDR2 SVGIG (reference sequence). The CDR3 consists of 13 residues. V lost 1 base and J lost 11; bases outside the gene matches: 10. The CDR3 protein is CAWSGGRGPWAFF. The CDR3 region has the DNA TGTGCCTGGAGTGGGGGTAGGGGGCCGTGGGCTTTCTTT. The whole variable domain, remainder taken from reference TRBV30 and TRBJ1-1, is SQTIHQWPATLVQPVGSPLSLECTVEGTSNPNLYWYRQAAGRGLQLLFYSVGIGQISSEVPQNLSASRPQDRQFILSSKKLLLSDSGFYLCAWSGGRGPWAFFGQGTRLTVV.

The genes are TRBV2 and TRBJ2-1; 8 bases match TRBD2. The germline CDR1 and CDR2 sequences are SNHLY and FYNNEI. After removal of 6 bases from V and 0 bases from J, the junction contained 4 bases not matched to a gene. The CDR3 spans 15 residues. CDR3 amino acids: CASRILAASYNEQFF. CDR3 bases: TGTGCCAGCAGGATACTAGCGGCCTCCTACAATGAGCAGTTCTTC.

The sample holds many counts of this clonotype. The gene calls are TRBV19 and TRBJ1-5; 7 nucleotides line up with TRBD1. The CDR3 has 15 residues. Germline loops: CDR1 LNHDA, CDR2 SQIVND (reference sequence). The J segment lost 0 bases and the V segment lost 10 bases, leaving 9 bases of the junction unmatched. This CDR3 is CATSTGILSNQPQHF. CDR3 DNA: TGTGCCACCTCGACAGGGATTCTTAGCAATCAGCCCCAGCATTTT.

This clonotype was found many times. For the CDR3, the DNA is TGTGCCAGCAGCTTAAGTTGGACTGAAGCTTTCTTT. It codes for CASSLSWTEAFF. V is TRBV7-8 and J is TRBJ1-1; D unresolved. Trimming stripped 2 bases from V and 5 bases from J, with 6 bases between. The germline V gene has CDR1 SGHVS and CDR2 FQNEAQ. The CDR3 is 12 amino acids. Based on the CDR3 plus reference TRBV7-8 and TRBJ1-1, the full variable domain is GAGVSQSPRYKVAKRGQDVALRCDPISGHVSLFWYQQALGQGPEFLTYFQNEAQLDKSGLPSDRFFAERPEGSVSTLKIQRTQQEDSAVYLCASSLSWTEAFFGQGTRLTVV.

The V call is TRBV12-3 or TRBV12-4, the J call TRBJ2-1; D not certain. The V end lost 4 bases, the J end lost 4 bases, and 14 bases lay between the germline ends. This CDR3 is built from 15 residues. The CDR3 is CASSSLPAGYNEQFF. The CDR3 DNA sequence: TGTGCCAGCAGTTCACTACCTGCCGGTTACAATGAGCAGTTCTTC.

This clonotype came up a few times. The chain uses TRBV4-1 and TRBJ1-2, with 9 bases that match TRBD1. Germline V gene data show CDR1 as MGHRA and CDR2 as YSYEKL. The CDR3 is 15 residues long. The trim removed 1 base at V and 3 bases at J, leaving 3 bases unmatched. The CDR3 DNA reads as TGCGCCAGCAGCCAAGGGGACAGGGCAGACTATGGCTACACCTTC. It encodes CASSQGDRADYGYTF.

This clonotype was counted at least ten times. The J gene is TRBJ2-1, the V gene TRBV12-3 or TRBV12-4, with D perhaps matching TRBD2 (5 bases). CDR3 length equals 13 residues. The ends were cut back, 8 bases at V and 8 bases at J, with 16 bases in the middle. The CDR3 DNA reads as TGTGCCAGCCCTACTTCGCGGGTTTATGAGCAGTTCTTC. It is translated as CASPTSRVYEQFF.

This clonotype was detected ten times or more. CDR3 region: CASSPRTGSDGNQPQHF. In DNA form, the CDR3 reads TGTGCCAGCAGCCCTAGGACAGGCTCGGATGGCAATCAGCCCCAGCATTTT. This rearrangement joins TRBV7-2 to TRBJ1-5, with 7 bases aligning to TRBD1. Germline V gene data show CDR1 as SGHTA and CDR2 as FQGNSA. CDR3 length equals 17 residues. Unmatched junction bases numbered 12, after V lost 5 bases and J lost 2 bases.

The table lists this clonotype with many counts. The chain recombines TRBV27 with TRBJ2-2; D tentatively fits TRBD1 or TRBD2 (6 bases each). V gave up 1 base and J gave up 8 bases, with 11 bases separating them. This CDR3 is 14 amino acids long. Germline V gene sequence: CDR1 MNHEY, CDR2 SMNVEV (reference sequence). CDR3 DNA: TGTGCCAGCAGTTTATTTTGGGGGGCTGGGGAGCTGTTTTTT. The encoded protein is CASSLFWGAGELFF.

This clonotype was counted ten times or more. The CDR3 region is CASSAPGFGELFF. Written as DNA, the CDR3 is TGTGCCAGCAGTGCCCCGGGATTCGGGGAGCTGTTTTTT. The chain joins TRBV25-1 to TRBJ2-2; tentative D call: TRBD2 (5 bases). Germline values: CDR1 MGHDK, CDR2 SYGVNS. The CDR3 is 13 amino acids. Between the trimmed V and J ends, which lost 4 bases and 7 bases, there was a span of 10 bases.

This clonotype occurred many times. J is TRBJ2-1 and V is TRBV11-2; 11 positions agree with TRBD2. The germline V gene has CDR1 SGHAT and CDR2 FQNNGV. Trimming took 0 bases from V and 2 from J; bases not matched to a gene: 6. The CDR3 has 18 amino acids. Written as DNA, the CDR3 is TGTGCCAGCAGCTTAGAGCCGGGACTAGCGGTCCCCTACAATGAGCAGTTCTTC. This gives the protein CASSLEPGLAVPYNEQFF.

This clonotype has a count of ten or more. The V and J genes are TRBV11-3 and TRBJ1-1; weak D call: TRBD1 (6 bases). This CDR3 has 15 residues. CDR1 is SGHNT, CDR2 YENEEA, per germline. V lost 8 bases and J lost 1, with 17 bases in between. CDR3 coding DNA: TGTGCCAGCCACGAGGCCCGGGGGCCGAACACTGAAGCTTTCTTT. Its translation: CASHEARGPNTEAFF.